The rows below give T cell receptor beta chains drawn from one sample of a study of T cell responses to AZD1222 COVID-19 vaccine. The assay was immunoSEQ multiplex PCR, and TCRdb's table has in-frame clones only and misses some. The sample includes about 85,000 clones, about 86% seen only once; the top ten take about a tenth. This specimen consisted of peripheral blood, obtained on day 0 of MenACWY control vaccination. The receptors come from an adult in good health. Both conserved end residues are part of each CDR3.

TRBJ1-2,TRBV10-3,CAISTTGTGNGYTF
TRBJ1-3,TRBV7-3,CASSLEAGNTIYF
TRBJ1-1,TRBV7-9,CASSLVGYTEAFF
TRBJ1-4,TRBV19,CASSISKLFF
TRBJ1-4,TRBV27,CASSLAGWDEKLFF
TRBJ2-1,TRBV5-5,CASTLSFQYNEQFF
TRBJ1-5,TRBV25-1,CASSESKGLQPQHF
TRBJ2-2,TRBV19,CASSTGTNTGELFF
TRBJ2-3,TRBV7-8,CASSSGAGGTDTQYF
TRBJ1-3,TRBV7-9,CASSLAGSGNTIYF
TRBJ1-1,TRBV11-3,CASSSTPGTEAFF
TRBJ2-1,TRBV7-6,CASSSLIAGVYNEQFF
TRBJ1-4,TRBV10-2,CASSELATNEKLFF
TRBJ1-4,TRBV3-1/TRBV3-2,CASSLDGDQEKLFF
TRBJ1-4,TRBV4-1,CASSQGLRGKLFF
TRBJ1-5,TRBV30,CAWSVVTGNQPQHF
TRBJ1-1,TRBV7-2,CASSFGQGWDTEAFF
TRBJ2-3,TRBV9,CASSVETSGGTDTQYF
TRBJ2-7,TRBV7-3,CASSRGAPDYEQYF
TRBJ2-7,TRBV24-1,CATRDSDDYEQYF
TRBJ1-2,TRBV24-1,CATSESGRDYGYTF
TRBJ2-5,TRBV11-2,CASSPLGLTKETQYF
TRBJ1-1,TRBV6-5,CASSYSNVGSEAFF
TRBJ1-1,TRBV4-1,CASSRLSTGLNTEAFF
TRBJ1-5,TRBV30,CAWSGDSDQPQHF
TRBJ2-5,TRBV9,CASSVARTETQYF
TRBJ2-5,TRBV30,CAWTRGQETQYF
TRBJ1-1,TRBV29-1,CSVLGTGYEAFF
TRBJ1-2,TRBV18,CASSPKQGESYGYTF
TRBJ1-6,TRBV6-5,CASSYKPGRNSPLHF
TRBJ2-1,TRBV19,CATCGPNNEQFF
TRBJ1-6,TRBV28,CASSLYQGSGSPLHF